This T cell receptor beta chain was retrieved from a study of blood T cell repertoires in COVID-19. Study at large: Spain, Italy and the United States supplied samples that represented acute and convalescent COVID-19. Sources were T cells, B-cell-depleted T cells, or PBMCs; the material itself was cDNA or gDNA.

Original handling: Estimated nucleated cell counts came from reference gene primer amplification. TCRdb keeps only in-frame clones here, not all; method: immunoSEQ multiplex PCR. That table gives V, J and clone size, and the DNA gave D and trimming. The table lists a few hundred thousand clones, 65% to 90% of them singletons, with under 2.5% in the top ten. V dropped 3 bases and J dropped 4; count of bases not matched to a gene: 3. The CDR3 extends over 15 amino acids. CDR1 and CDR2 from the germline V gene are SGHRS and YFSETQ. The sequenced material came from peripheral blood. The gene calls are TRBV5-1 and TRBJ2-3; 12 nucleotides agree with TRBD1. This TCR came from a man aged 35 to 55 who had recovered from COVID-19. CDR3 bases: TGCGCCAGCAGCTGGGGGACAGGGGGCGCAGATACGCAGTATTTT. Protein sequence: CASSWGTGGADTQYF.